The 30 T cell receptor beta chains below were found in one sample sequenced in a study of long-term antiretroviral therapy in people with HIV. Running of the v3.0 immunoSEQ assay took place at survey level. Assay used: immunoSEQ multiplex PCR; TCRdb lists only in-frame clones, some missing. The sample holds about 14,000 clones, approximately 86% seen once. Here the sequenced sample was unsorted PBMCs, taken 6.2 years after starting antiretroviral therapy. Receptor source: a middle-aged man with HIV.

This chain connects TRBV4-3 to TRBJ1-5, with D possibly matching TRBD1 (5 bases). The germline gives CDR1 LGHNA, CDR2 YSLEER. This CDR3 has 15 residues. V dropped 0 bases and J dropped 3 bases, with 9 bases sitting between them. The CDR3 nucleotides read TGCGCCAGCAGCCAAGATTCGACAGACAATCAGCCCCAGCATTTT. Amino acids: CASSQDSTDNQPQHF.

The J gene is TRBJ2-2, the V gene TRBV11-2, with D unclear. Per germline, CDR1 SGHAT and CDR2 FQNNGV. The CDR3 runs to 15 residues. V dropped 1 base and J dropped 1 base, with 7 bases sitting between them. The CDR3 spells CASSLVTQNTGELFF. CDR3 in DNA: TGTGCCAGCAGCTTAGTCACACAGAACACCGGGGAGCTGTTTTTT.

This clone was detected once. The rearrangement links TRBV6-5 to TRBJ2-7; 9 positions match TRBD1. Trimming took 0 bases from V and 5 from J; bases not matched to a gene: 2. From germline, CDR1 is MNHEY and CDR2 SVGAGI. This CDR3 is 14 amino acids long. The CDR3 region has the DNA TGTGCCAGCAGTTACTCACAGGGGGCCAACGAGCAGTACTTC. The encoded protein is CASSYSQGANEQYF.

The gene calls are TRBV5-1 and TRBJ1-5; no clear D gene. V lost 0 bases to trimming and J lost 6 bases, with 10 bases between them. Germline assignment: CDR1 SGHRS and CDR2 YFSETQ. The CDR3 has 14 amino acids. The CDR3 sequence: CASSLGDRSQPQHF. In DNA form, the CDR3 reads TGCGCCAGCAGCTTGGGCGACCGGTCTCAGCCCCAGCATTTT.

The rearrangement links TRBV28 to TRBJ2-5, with 7 bases fitting TRBD2. V dropped 6 bases and J dropped 0; count of bases not matched to a gene: 13. Germline V gene lookup returns CDR1 MDHEN and CDR2 SYDVKM. This CDR3 comprises 17 residues. The CDR3 here is CASSTTAVGGYQETQYF. The CDR3 coding sequence is TGTGCCAGCAGCACTACAGCAGTGGGGGGGTACCAAGAGACCCAGTACTTC.

The table lists this clone with a count of one. Here the CDR3 reads CASSMDLYNEQFF. CDR3 sequence (DNA): TGTGCCAGTAGTATGGACCTGTACAATGAGCAGTTCTTC. This rearrangement joins TRBV19 to TRBJ2-1; D gene unclear. This CDR3 has 13 amino acids. Germline CDR1 reads LNHDA; CDR2 reads SQIVND (reference sequence). Trimming shortened V by 3 bases and J by 4 bases, and 7 bases separated the two germline ends. Filled out from reference TRBV19 and TRBJ2-1, the complete variable domain reads DGGITQSPKYLFRKEGQNVTLSCEQNLNHDAMYWYRQDPGQGLRLIYYSQIVNDFQKGDIAEGYSVSREKKESFPLTVTSAQKNPTAFYLCASSMDLYNEQFFGPGTRLTVL.

V usage is TRBV7-2 and J usage is TRBJ1-3; tentatively, D is TRBD1 (6 bases). Germline values: CDR1 SGHTA, CDR2 FQGNSA. Trimming pared 1 base from V and 0 bases from J, leaving 13 bases between. CDR3 length: 17 amino acids. CDR3 protein: CASSLDLGQISGNTIYF. CDR3 DNA: TGTGCCAGCAGCTTAGATCTAGGACAGATCTCTGGAAACACCATATATTTT.

V usage is TRBV5-5 and J usage is TRBJ2-4; TRBD1 is a possible D gene (6 bases). The CDR3 is made up of 14 amino acids. Germline assignment: CDR1 SGHKS and CDR2 YYEKEE (reference sequence). Between the trimmed V and J ends, which lost 2 bases and 1 base, there was a span of 7 bases. In nucleotides, the CDR3 is TGTGCCAGCAGCTTTACAGGGGCCAAAAACATTCAGTACTTC. Its translation is CASSFTGAKNIQYF.

The V and J genes are TRBV4-3 and TRBJ2-1; the match to TRBD2 covers 14 bases. CDR1 is LGHNA and CDR2 is YSLEER in the germline V gene. This CDR3 is built from 19 residues. Trimming cost V 0 bases and J 9 bases; bases outside gene matches: 13. Written as DNA, the CDR3 is TGCGCCAGCAGCCAAGATCTCCGGACTAGCGGGAGGCTCGGGGTTGAGCAGTTCTTC. This codes for CASSQDLRTSGRLGVEQFF.

V and J are TRBV4-2 and TRBJ2-5; D gene ambiguous. The V and J ends lost 1 base and 0 bases respectively, with 15 bases between them. The CDR3 contains 17 residues. Germline V gene sequence: CDR1 LGHNA, CDR2 YNFKEQ. CDR3 in DNA: TGTGCCAGCAGCCAAGGGAGCGCGCACCTGTACCAAGAGACCCAGTACTTC. Amino acid sequence: CASSQGSAHLYQETQYF.

The CDR3 DNA follows: TGTGCCAGCAACCTAGGGGGCCCTGAAGCTTTCTTT. Amino acid sequence: CASNLGGPEAFF. This chain connects TRBV5-8 to TRBJ1-1; 7 bases map to TRBD1. J was trimmed by 6 bases and V by 6 bases; bases with no gene match: 5. Germline V lookup: CDR1 SGHTS, CDR2 YDEGEE. The CDR3 runs 12 residues.

The rearrangement joins TRBV7-3 to TRBJ1-1; no clear D. Trimming stripped 4 bases from V and 0 bases from J, with 6 bases between. Germline CDR1 reads SGHTA; CDR2 reads FQGTGA. This CDR3 has 13 amino acids. This CDR3 is CASSSGVNTEAFF. For the CDR3, the DNA is TGTGCCAGCAGCTCCGGGGTGAACACTGAAGCTTTCTTT.

V usage is TRBV5-4 and J usage is TRBJ2-3; TRBD2 might be the D (6 bases). The CDR3 extends over 15 amino acids. Germline V gene lookup returns CDR1 SGHNT and CDR2 YYREEE (reference sequence). V was clipped by 4 bases and J by 6 bases, with 18 bases between them. In nucleotides, the CDR3 is TGTGCCAGCAGCCCTGAGGGGAGCGGGTTGGATACGCAGTATTTT. It encodes CASSPEGSGLDTQYF.

V is TRBV11-2 and J is TRBJ1-5; no clear D gene. The V end lost 1 base, the J end lost 0 bases, and 10 bases lay between the germline ends. Per the germline V gene, CDR1 is SGHAT and CDR2 is FQNNGV. This CDR3 spans 16 amino acids. CDR3 DNA: TGTGCCAGCAGCTTAGTGTCTGGATATAGCAATCAGCCCCAGCATTTT. Protein product: CASSLVSGYSNQPQHF.

The chain has TRBV6-6 and TRBJ2-3, with 11 bases identical to TRBD2. Trimming at V came to 8 bases and at J to 5 bases, leaving 12 bases not matched to a gene. The CDR3 covers 16 residues. The V gene's germline CDR1 is MNHNY and CDR2 SVGAGI (reference sequence). The CDR3 sequence is CASGTPSGRRGDTQYF. CDR3 nucleotide sequence: TGTGCCAGCGGCACGCCTAGCGGGAGGCGGGGAGATACGCAGTATTTT.

This clone was observed a single time. This chain uses TRBV5-6 with TRBJ2-5; D is possibly TRBD2 (5 bases). The CDR3 covers 17 residues. Germline-derived CDR1 and CDR2 are SGHDT and YYEEEE. The germline V and J ends were trimmed by 4 bases and 2 bases, with 21 bases remaining between them. CDR3 protein: CASSLLRAREGQETQYF. The CDR3, as DNA: TGTGCCAGCAGCCTCCTTAGGGCTAGAGAGGGACAAGAGACCCAGTACTTC.

The chain employs TRBV27 and TRBJ2-1, with D maybe TRBD1 (5 bases). Trimming left V 7 bases short and J 7 bases short, with 14 bases between. The germline CDR1 and CDR2 sequences are MNHEY and SMNVEV (reference sequence). The CDR3 spans 13 residues. The CDR3, as DNA: TGTGCCAGCAAAAGGGCAGGGATGAATGAGCAGTTCTTC. Translation: CASKRAGMNEQFF.

The genes are TRBV5-4 and TRBJ2-6; no definite D call. The V gene lost 6 bases and the J gene lost 0 bases, with 7 bases spanning the gap. There are 14 residues in the CDR3. CDR1 and CDR2 from the germline V gene are SGHNT and YYREEE (reference sequence). CDR3 sequence: CASNTVSGANVLTF. CDR3 nucleotides: TGTGCCAGCAATACCGTCTCTGGGGCCAACGTCCTGACTTTC. Supplemented by reference TRBV5-4 and TRBJ2-6, the full variable domain reads ETGVTQSPTHLIKTRGQQVTLRCSSQSGHNTVSWYQQALGQGPQFIFQYYREEENGRGNFPPRFSGLQFPNYSSELNVNALELDDSALYLCASNTVSGANVLTFGAGSRLTVL.

The chain links TRBV7-9 to TRBJ1-2; perhaps TRBD1 as D (6 bases). CDR1 is SEHNR, CDR2 FQNEAQ, per germline (reference sequence). The length of the CDR3 is 13 residues. Deletions cut 1 base from V and 6 bases from J, with 9 bases between. This CDR3 is CASSLGQGNGYTF. In nucleotides, the CDR3 is TGTGCCAGCAGCTTAGGGCAGGGGAATGGCTACACCTTC.

This clone was seen once. The chain is built from TRBV6-5 and TRBJ2-7; the D gene is possibly TRBD1 (5 bases). The germline CDR1 and CDR2 sequences are MNHEY and SVGAGI. The CDR3 has 15 amino acids. V was trimmed by 0 bases and J by 2 bases, leaving 11 bases between them. CDR3 nucleotide sequence: TGTGCCAGCAGTTACTCATGGACATCGGCCTACGAGCAGTACTTC. Residues: CASSYSWTSAYEQYF.

In its sample, this clone ranks as medium-sized. The gene calls are TRBV5-4 and TRBJ2-5, with 9 bases matching TRBD2. Germline CDR1 SGHNT, CDR2 YYREEE (reference sequence). The CDR3 has 14 amino acids. Losses at the gene ends were 4 bases for V and 4 bases for J; bases not matched to a gene: 5. DNA of the CDR3: TGTGCCAGCAGCCCCGCGGGGGGGGGAGAGACCCAGTACTTC. It yields the protein CASSPAGGGETQYF.

V usage is TRBV7-9 and J usage is TRBJ2-7; D is perhaps TRBD2 (6 bases). The CDR3 totals 15 residues. Trimming stripped 5 bases from V and 3 bases from J, with 17 bases between. Per germline, CDR1 SEHNR and CDR2 FQNEAQ (reference sequence). The CDR3 loop is CASSQGRELYYEQYF. CDR3 DNA: TGTGCCAGCAGCCAAGGGCGGGAACTATACTACGAGCAGTACTTC.

The chain links TRBV28 to TRBJ2-5; 10 bases match TRBD1. The trim removed 3 bases at V and 5 bases at J, leaving 6 bases unmatched. The CDR3 runs to 15 residues. Germline V CDR1 and CDR2: MDHEN, SYDVKM. The CDR3 loop reads CASSFRDRGEETQYF. CDR3 coding DNA: TGTGCCAGCAGTTTTAGGGACAGGGGAGAGGAGACCCAGTACTTC.

The chain has TRBV4-3 and TRBJ2-1; no clear D gene. The CDR3 spans 17 residues. CDR1 and CDR2 (germline): LGHNA, YSLEER. Trimming took off 0 bases at V and 3 bases at J, with 15 bases between the two ends. CDR3 sequence: CASSQDPGPNNYNEQFF. For the CDR3, the DNA is TGCGCCAGCAGCCAAGACCCGGGCCCCAACAACTACAATGAGCAGTTCTTC.

Worth noting for this clone: Its ends do not fully match the called genes, so a read error is possible. V usage is TRBV7-7 and J usage is TRBJ2-7; D call uncertain. The germline V gene encodes CDR1 SSHAT and CDR2 FNYEAQ (reference sequence). The CDR3 consists of 15 residues. CDR3 residues: CASSLSTGFAYEQYF. In DNA form, the CDR3 reads TGTGCTAGCAGCTTAAGCACGGGCTTCGCCTACGAGCAGTACTTC. Looking up the rest from reference TRBV7-7 and TRBJ2-7 gives the full variable domain: GAGVSQSPRYKVTKRGQDVTLRCDPISSHATLYWYQQALGQGPEFLTYFNYEAQPDKSGLPSDRFSAERPEGSISTLTIQRTEQRDSAMYRCASSLSTGFAYEQYFGPGTRLTVT.

The chain links TRBV4-3 to TRBJ1-4; D unresolved. Germline V gene lookup returns CDR1 LGHNA and CDR2 YSLEER. The CDR3 length is 16 residues. Trimming stripped 2 bases from V and 2 bases from J, with 12 bases between. The CDR3 DNA sequence: TGCGCCAGCAGCCAATATATAATTACGACTAATGAAAAACTGTTTTTT. Encoded protein: CASSQYIITTNEKLFF.

The chain couples TRBV4-1 to TRBJ2-3; 8 positions agree with TRBD2. The CDR3 has 16 amino acids. The germline V gene has CDR1 MGHRA and CDR2 YSYEKL. V was clipped by 0 bases and J by 7 bases; unmatched bases: 9. Here the CDR3 DNA reads TGCGCCAGCAGCCAAGAACTTAGGCTAGCGGGTAATACGCAGTATTTT. As protein: CASSQELRLAGNTQYF.

This clone was seen more than once but under ten times. The chain couples TRBV27 to TRBJ2-1; 7 positions match TRBD2. The CDR3 sequence is 15 residues long. CDR1 MNHEY and CDR2 SMNVEV come from the germline V gene (reference sequence). J lost 3 bases, V lost 4 bases, and 6 bases had no gene match. For the CDR3, the DNA is TGTGCCAGCAGTTCGGAAGCGGGAATCTACAATGAGCAGTTCTTC. This sequence encodes CASSSEAGIYNEQFF.

The V gene is TRBV6-6, the J gene TRBJ2-7, with 7 bases matching TRBD2. CDR3 size: 14 residues. Trimming at V came to 6 bases and at J to 4 bases, leaving 9 bases not matched to a gene. Germline V gives CDR1 MNHNY, CDR2 SVGAGI (reference sequence). This CDR3 is CASSAGLSLYEQYF. The CDR3 nucleotides read TGTGCCAGCAGCGCGGGACTAAGCTTATACGAGCAGTACTTC.

The rearrangement joins TRBV4-2 to TRBJ1-5; TRBD1 is a possible D gene (6 bases). Between the trimmed V and J ends, which lost 4 bases and 3 bases, there was a span of 13 bases. Germline-derived CDR1 and CDR2 are LGHNA and YNFKEQ. The CDR3 sequence is 15 residues long. The CDR3 reads CASSLHPGDNQPQHF. The CDR3 DNA follows: TGTGCCAGCAGCCTCCACCCAGGGGACAATCAGCCCCAGCATTTT.